The 18 T cell receptor beta chains presented below share a single source sample, sequenced in a study of shared clonotypes between healthy human individuals. The protocol was immunoSEQ multiplex PCR, while the TCRdb copy is restricted to in-frame clones and leaves out a portion. In the table there are 2 million to 2.5 million clones, more than 90% of which are singletons. Sequences were obtained from naive CD4+ T cells sorted from blood. The subset here: CD45RA+ positively selected. These receptors were obtained from a young man in good health.

Notes on this clone: Other DNA variants within this sample encode the same CDR3. The J gene is TRBJ2-1, the V gene TRBV5-1, with D possibly matching TRBD2 (6 bases). CDR1 SGHRS and CDR2 YFSETQ come from the germline V gene. This CDR3 comprises 15 residues. Trimming left V 0 bases short and J 4 bases short, with 11 bases between. CDR3 nucleotides: TGCGCCAGCAGCTTGGGTTTAGCGGTTTACAATGAGCAGTTCTTC. This sequence encodes CASSLGLAVYNEQFF.

The chain employs TRBV19 and TRBJ2-3, with D possibly being TRBD2 (6 bases). With 8 bases removed from V and 1 base from J, the gap between germline ends came to 10 bases. This CDR3 has 13 amino acids. Germline CDR1 reads LNHDA; CDR2 reads SQIVND (reference sequence). CDR3 amino acids: CASGASGTDTQYF. As DNA, the CDR3 is TGTGCCAGTGGGGCTAGCGGCACAGATACGCAGTATTTT. Supplemented by reference TRBV19 and TRBJ2-3, the full variable domain reads DGGITQSPKYLFRKEGQNVTLSCEQNLNHDAMYWYRQDPGQGLRLIYYSQIVNDFQKGDIAEGYSVSREKKESFPLTVTSAQKNPTAFYLCASGASGTDTQYFGPGTRLTVL.

The gene calls are TRBV6-1 and TRBJ1-5, with 10 bases fitting TRBD1. The germline CDR1 and CDR2 sequences are MNHNS and SASEGT. V shed 6 bases and J 9 bases; nucleotides not matched to a gene: 8. The CDR3 spans 14 residues. The CDR3 protein is CASSPRDRGLPQHF. The CDR3 DNA reads TGTGCCAGCAGCCCCCGGGACAGGGGATTGCCCCAGCATTTT.

The DNA of the CDR3 is TGCGCCAGCAGCCAATACGTCCCGGGACAGATCCCAAGGGGACTCTCTGGAAACACCATATATTTT. As protein: CASSQYVPGQIPRGLSGNTIYF. The rearrangement uses TRBV4-1 and TRBJ1-3, with 7 positions matching TRBD1. The germline V gene encodes CDR1 MGHRA and CDR2 YSYEKL. The ends lost 2 bases at V and 0 bases at J; junction bases unmatched: 22. The CDR3 contains 22 residues.

This sequence joins TRBV6-1 and TRBJ1-4; a possible D gene is TRBD1 (5 bases). V was cut by 4 bases and J by 5 bases, with 17 bases left in between. Germline V gives CDR1 MNHNS, CDR2 SASEGT. The CDR3 runs to 16 residues. CDR3 coding DNA: TGTGCCAGCAGTGGACGACAGCGGGGACCGAATGAAAAACTGTTTTTT. Translating it yields CASSGRQRGPNEKLFF.

This clone is a singleton in its sample. The chain links TRBV9 to TRBJ2-2; TRBD2 matches 10 bases. Germline-derived CDR1 and CDR2 are SGDLS and YYNGEE. The J segment lost 1 base and the V segment lost 4 bases, leaving 13 bases of the junction unmatched. The CDR3 sequence is 19 residues long. Here the CDR3 DNA reads TGTGCCAGCAGCAACCCAACAATTAGCGGGAGGTGGAACACCGGGGAGCTGTTTTTT. Encoded protein: CASSNPTISGRWNTGELFF.

The rearrangement links TRBV6-4 to TRBJ2-7; no clear D. This CDR3 spans 14 amino acids. V lost 6 bases to trimming and J lost 5 bases, with 17 bases between them. Germline assignment: CDR1 MRHNA and CDR2 SNTAGT. The CDR3 bases are TGTGCCAGCAGGAGCCAGCCCTGGGCCAACGAGCAGTACTTC. Translating gives CASRSQPWANEQYF.

This clone was picked up one time. The rearrangement links TRBV6-6 to TRBJ2-7; the D is unclear. Per the germline V gene, CDR1 is MNHNY and CDR2 is SVGAGI (reference sequence). CDR3 length: 13 amino acids. Trimming removed 0 bases at V and 2 bases at J, with 5 bases between. For the CDR3, the DNA is TGTGCCAGCAGTTACTCGCTGACCTACGAGCAGTACTTC. Its protein is CASSYSLTYEQYF.

The J gene is TRBJ2-1, the V gene TRBV18; no clear D gene. The CDR3 has 17 residues. Germline V gene data show CDR1 as KGHSH and CDR2 as LQKENI. Trimming removed 3 bases at V and 0 bases at J, with 15 bases between. The CDR3 reads CASSPGFQQASYNEQFF. CDR3 DNA: TGTGCCAGCTCACCCGGGTTCCAGCAGGCCTCCTACAATGAGCAGTTCTTC.

This clone was counted once. The chain recombines TRBV7-2 with TRBJ2-7, with 10 bases matching TRBD2. CDR1 is SGHTA and CDR2 is FQGNSA in the germline V gene. V was clipped by 6 bases and J by 4 bases; unmatched bases: 9. CDR3 length: 15 residues. The CDR3 DNA is TGTGCCAGCAGTCCGTGGACTAGCGGCCTATACGAGCAGTACTTC. The encoded protein is CASSPWTSGLYEQYF.

The chain links TRBV5-6 to TRBJ2-5, with 14 bases identical to TRBD2. The CDR3 consists of 16 residues. Germline CDR1 is SGHDT and CDR2 is YYEEEE. V lost 4 bases, J lost 3 bases, and 5 bases stayed unmatched. DNA of the CDR3: TGTGCCAGCAGCCCGTTGACTAGCGGGGGGGAAGAGACCCAGTACTTC. It is translated as CASSPLTSGGEETQYF.

The rearrangement uses TRBV10-3 and TRBJ1-1; tentatively, D is TRBD1 (5 bases). V shed 1 base and J shed 0 bases, with 9 bases lying between them. The CDR3 is made up of 15 amino acids. In germline, CDR1 is ENHRY, CDR2 SYGVKD. The CDR3 coding sequence is TGTGCCATCAGTGAGTGGTCAGGGCTGAACACTGAAGCTTTCTTT. Its translation is CAISEWSGLNTEAFF.

In regard to this clone: The junction departs from germline at one end; a sequencing error may be responsible. This chain links TRBV2 with TRBJ2-3; tentatively, D is TRBD2 (6 bases). The germline V gene encodes CDR1 SNHLY and CDR2 FYNNEI. The CDR3 extends over 15 amino acids. The CDR3 nucleotides read TGTGCCAGCAGTAAAGCGGGTGCCCGCACAGATACGCAGTATTTT. Translation gives CASSKAGARTDTQYF.

This chain links TRBV30 with TRBJ1-1; D is unresolved. Germline V gene lookup returns CDR1 GTSNPN and CDR2 SVGIG (reference sequence). V shed 5 bases and J shed 1 base, with 5 bases lying between them. The CDR3 length is 11 residues. The CDR3 DNA reads as TGTGCCTGGCAGGCGAACACTGAAGCTTTCTTT. Translated, it gives CAWQANTEAFF.

V gene TRBV7-2 combines with J gene TRBJ2-7; 8 nucleotides align to TRBD1. The CDR3 consists of 16 residues. From germline, CDR1 is SGHTA and CDR2 FQGNSA. V was pared by 5 bases and J by 0 bases, with 9 bases of the junction left unmatched. The CDR3 loop reads CASSPRTGPSSYEQYF. The CDR3 DNA sequence: TGTGCCAGCAGCCCACGGACAGGGCCCTCCTCCTACGAGCAGTACTTC.

The DNA for the CDR3 is TGTGCCAGCAGTTATGCGACAGGAAATGAAAAACTGTTTTTT. Translation gives CASSYATGNEKLFF. The J gene is TRBJ1-4, the V gene TRBV27, with D possibly TRBD1 on 6 matching bases. CDR3 length: 14 residues. V gave up 4 bases and J gave up 5 bases, with 11 bases separating them. Germline assignment: CDR1 MNHEY and CDR2 SMNVEV (reference sequence).

V and J are TRBV21-1 and TRBJ2-1; the table names TRBD2, a call not compared with the DNA. TRBV21-1 is marked as a pseudogene. This CDR3 has 19 residues. The CDR3 region has the DNA TGTGCCAGCAGGGGAGAACAAAGGACTAGCGGCCTTACCTACAATGAGCAGTTCTTC. It translates to CASRGEQRTSGLTYNEQFF.

A remark on this clone: Other DNA sequences in the sample encode the same CDR3. V is TRBV9 and J is TRBJ1-1; D is undetermined. Deletions cut 0 bases from V and 2 bases from J, with 8 bases between. Germline V lookup: CDR1 SGDLS, CDR2 YYNGEE. The CDR3 covers 14 residues. The chain's CDR3 is CASSVAQKNTEAFF. Written as DNA, the CDR3 is TGTGCCAGCAGCGTAGCACAGAAAAACACTGAAGCTTTCTTT.